What follows are 9 T cell receptor beta chains derived from one specimen sequenced in a study of blood T cell repertoires in COVID-19. TCRdb's copy holds only in-frame clones and misses some; the assay was immunoSEQ multiplex PCR. The table lists about 130,000 clones, about 85% of them singletons. The sequencing sample was made of peripheral blood. The receptors come from a man in his sixties with acute or convalescent COVID-19.

In its sample, this clone was seen once. V is TRBV5-4 and J is TRBJ2-1; 8 positions agree with TRBD2. Trimming cost V 0 bases and J 5 bases; bases outside gene matches: 4. The length of the CDR3 is 15 residues. Germline CDR1 reads SGHNT; CDR2 reads YYREEE (reference sequence). The CDR3 DNA reads TGTGCCAGCAGCTTGGCGCGGGAGGCCAACAATGAGCAGTTCTTC. This gives the protein CASSLAREANNEQFF.

The V call is TRBV27, the J call TRBJ1-5; no definite D call. In germline, CDR1 is MNHEY, CDR2 SMNVEV (reference sequence). Trimming pared 3 bases from V and 9 bases from J, leaving 12 bases between. The length of the CDR3 is 13 residues. The CDR3 sequence: CASSFSPAGPQHF. The CDR3 region has the DNA TGTGCCAGCAGTTTCTCCCCCGCGGGGCCCCAGCATTTT.

The V gene is TRBV19, the J gene TRBJ2-2; a possible D gene is TRBD1 (5 bases). The germline V gene encodes CDR1 LNHDA and CDR2 SQIVND (reference sequence). V gave up 3 bases and J gave up 1 base, with 9 bases separating them. The CDR3 has 15 residues. Written as DNA, the CDR3 is TGTGCCAGTAGTATCCTCGACAGGAACACCGGGGAGCTGTTTTTT. This sequence encodes CASSILDRNTGELFF.

The rearrangement uses TRBV14 and TRBJ2-2, with D possibly matching TRBD2 (6 bases). The ends were cut back, 2 bases at V and 7 bases at J, with 11 bases in the middle. Per the germline V gene, CDR1 is SGHDN and CDR2 is FVKESK. The length of the CDR3 is 14 residues. CDR3 loop: CASSQIYGSGELFF. CDR3 sequence (DNA): TGTGCCAGCAGCCAAATTTACGGGAGCGGGGAGCTGTTTTTT.

The chain has TRBV7-2 and TRBJ1-2; D is undetermined. Trimming shortened V by 0 bases and J by 1 base, and 6 bases separated the two germline ends. The CDR3 sequence is 14 residues long. The germline V gene encodes CDR1 SGHTA and CDR2 FQGNSA. The CDR3 region is CASSLAGVNYGYTF. Written as DNA, the CDR3 is TGTGCCAGCAGCTTAGCGGGAGTTAACTATGGCTACACCTTC.

This chain uses TRBV28 with TRBJ1-1; D may be TRBD1 (6 bases). Looked up from germline, CDR1 is MDHEN and CDR2 is SYDVKM. V lost 8 bases to trimming and J lost 8 bases, with 15 bases between them. This CDR3 is 12 amino acids long. CDR3 in amino acids: CASHPQGREAFF. DNA of the CDR3: TGTGCCAGCCATCCCCAGGGGAGAGAAGCTTTCTTT.

The CDR3 nucleotides are TGTGCCAGCAGCCAAGATCGGGGGTTTTACTATGGCTACACCTTC. This codes for CASSQDRGFYYGYTF. The rearrangement uses TRBV14 and TRBJ1-2; perhaps TRBD1 as D (5 bases). In germline, CDR1 is SGHDN, CDR2 FVKESK. This CDR3 contains 15 residues. Trimming removed 0 bases from V and 3 bases from J, with 11 bases in between.

The V and J genes are TRBV2 and TRBJ1-4, with a weak D call TRBD1 (5 bases). There are 14 residues in the CDR3. Germline V CDR1 and CDR2: SNHLY, FYNNEI. Trimming cost V 6 bases and J 1 base, with 9 bases left between them. The CDR3 nucleotides read TGTGCCAGCAGGGTGACAGAAACTAATGAAAAACTGTTTTTT. This gives the protein CASRVTETNEKLFF.

This clone was observed a single time. The chain couples TRBV30 to TRBJ2-1; no reliable D call. CDR3 length equals 14 residues. Trimming took off 3 bases at V and 2 bases at J, with 11 bases between the two ends. CDR1 is GTSNPN and CDR2 is SVGIG in the germline V gene (reference sequence). As DNA, the CDR3 is TGTGCCTGGAGAGAGTACCTTACCTACAATGAGCAGTTCTTC. Its translation: CAWREYLTYNEQFF.